The 3 T cell receptor beta chains in this list originate from one sample, sequenced in a study of blood T cell repertoires in COVID-19. TCRdb's copy holds only in-frame clones and misses some; the assay was immunoSEQ multiplex PCR. The sample contains under 300,000 clones, over 70% of which appear only once. Sequenced: PBMCs or T cells enriched from blood (not recorded which). The origin of the receptors is a woman aged 40 to 50 who had been exposed to COVID-19.

With respect to this clone: Distinct nucleotide sequences in the sample also encode this CDR3. V usage is TRBV7-3 and J usage is TRBJ1-1; D is unresolved. The V end lost 3 bases, the J end lost 0 bases, and 5 bases lay between the germline ends. The CDR3 contains 13 residues. Germline CDR1 SGHTA, CDR2 FQGTGA. The CDR3 bases are TGTGCCAGCAGCTTCCAGGTGAACACTGAAGCTTTCTTT. Its protein is CASSFQVNTEAFF. Complete variable domain (other parts from reference TRBV7-3 and TRBJ1-1): GAGVSQTPSNKVTEKGKYVELRCDPISGHTALYWYRQSLGQGPEFLIYFQGTGAADDSGLPNDRFFAVRPEGSVSTLKIQRTERGDSAVYLCASSFQVNTEAFFGQGTRLTVV.

This clone appeared once. CDR3 sequence reads: CASSLERQRGAQYF. Here the CDR3 DNA reads TGTGCCAGCAGCTTAGAACGTCAGCGGGGAGCACAGTACTTC. This chain uses TRBV7-9 with TRBJ2-7; 7 bases fit TRBD2. The junction had 10 bases not matched to a gene; V was cut back by 1 base and J by 10 bases. Germline CDR1 and CDR2: SEHNR and FQNEAQ (reference sequence). This CDR3 is built from 14 residues.

The rearrangement links TRBV28 to TRBJ1-2; weak D call: TRBD1 (6 bases). The CDR3 contains 12 residues. Per germline, CDR1 MDHEN and CDR2 SYDVKM. V was shortened by 6 bases and J by 5 bases, with 10 bases between the two germline ends. CDR3 DNA sequence: TGTGCCAGCAGGGCTGGACAGTATGGCTACACCTTC. As protein: CASRAGQYGYTF.